The rows below give T cell receptor beta chains drawn from one sample of a study of blood T cell repertoires in COVID-19. TCRdb keeps only in-frame clones here, not all; method: immunoSEQ multiplex PCR. This table has around 500,000 clones, 85% to 90% appearing once. Sequencing input: PBMCs or T cells enriched from blood (not recorded which). The receptors were gathered from a woman between 40 and 55 years old who had recovered from COVID-19. CDR3s include the opening cysteine and the closing phenylalanine or tryptophan. The order of the fields is J gene, D gene, V gene, clone size, CDR3 protein, CDR3 DNA. D genes are given only for firm matches. The size of a clone is reported for some rows only, either as once, few or many, or as a class for expanded clones.

TRBJ2-7	-	TRBV2	-	CASSPQRREYEQYF	TGTGCCAGCAGCCCCCAGCGGAGAGAGTACGAGCAGTACTTC
TRBJ2-1	-	TRBV5-1	-	CASSLVGGSPYNEQFF	TGCGCCAGCAGCTTGGTCGGGGGATCTCCCTACAATGAGCAGTTCTTC
TRBJ2-1	TRBD2	TRBV19	-	CASSISGASYNEQFF	TGTGCCAGTAGTATTAGCGGGGCGTCCTACAATGAGCAGTTCTTC
TRBJ2-3	-	TRBV3-1/TRBV3-2	few	CASSQGKDTQYF	TGTGCCAGCAGCCAAGGTAAAGATACGCAGTATTTT
TRBJ2-6	TRBD1	TRBV10-3	-	CAIKEGRAGGSGANVLTF	TGTGCCATCAAGGAAGGTCGAGCAGGGGGCTCTGGGGCCAACGTCCTGACTTTC
TRBJ2-7	-	TRBV6-2/TRBV6-3	few	CASSGTSRPYEQYF	TGTGCCAGCAGTGGAACTAGCAGACCCTACGAGCAGTACTTC
TRBJ1-2	TRBD1	TRBV7-6	-	CASSFADRGAGYTF	TGTGCCAGCAGCTTTGCTGACAGGGGGGCCGGCTACACCTTC
TRBJ1-1	TRBD1	TRBV19	-	CASTDRGAYTEAFF	TGTGCCAGTACCGACAGGGGAGCGTACACTGAAGCTTTCTTT
TRBJ1-2	TRBD1	TRBV30	once	CAWSQRTGRGYTF	TGTGCCTGGAGTCAACGGACAGGTCGCGGCTACACCTTC
TRBJ2-5	TRBD1	TRBV5-4	-	CASSWTGTDKETQYF	TGTGCCAGCAGCTGGACCGGGACAGACAAAGAGACCCAGTACTTC
TRBJ1-4	-	TRBV5-6	-	CASSLRGLLGEKLFF	TGTGCCAGCAGCTTGCGGGGACTGCTTGGCGAAAAACTGTTTTTT
TRBJ1-6	-	TRBV6-5	-	CASRADSNNSPLHF	TGTGCCAGCAGAGCGGACAGTAATAATTCACCCCTCCACTTT
TRBJ2-1	-	TRBV29-1	-	CSVSAGSSYNEQFF	TGCAGCGTTTCTGCGGGTAGCTCCTACAATGAGCAGTTCTTC
TRBJ2-1	-	TRBV6-1	-	CASSDGIGSPPNEQFF	TGTGCCAGCAGTGACGGGATCGGGAGTCCCCCCAATGAGCAGTTCTTC
TRBJ2-1	TRBD2	TRBV7-2	-	CASSTPRLAGGSYNEQFF	TGTGCCAGCAGCACCCCCCGGCTAGCGGGAGGATCGTACAATGAGCAGTTCTTC
TRBJ2-1	TRBD2	TRBV18	-	CASSLNGPQLAGYNNEQFF	TGTGCCAGCTCACTCAATGGCCCTCAACTAGCGGGATATAACAATGAGCAGTTCTTC
TRBJ2-3	TRBD2	TRBV7-2	-	CASSIGLAHTDTQYF	TGTGCCAGCAGCATTGGACTAGCGCACACAGATACGCAGTATTTT
TRBJ1-1	TRBD1	TRBV19	once	CASSMDREGANTEAFF	TGTGCCAGTAGTATGGACAGGGAGGGAGCGAACACTGAAGCTTTCTTT
TRBJ1-3	-	TRBV6-5	once	CASGAGNTIYF	TGTGCCAGCGGGGCGGGAAACACCATATATTTT
TRBJ1-1	TRBD1	TRBV19	-	CASNDRGVNTEAFF	TGTGCCAGTAACGACAGGGGCGTGAACACTGAAGCTTTCTTT
TRBJ1-4	-	TRBV11-2	-	CASRLTPTNEKLFF	TGTGCCAGCAGACTGACACCAACTAATGAAAAACTGTTTTTT
TRBJ1-1	-	TRBV7-2	-	CASSPQPSGETEAFF	TGTGCCAGCAGCCCCCAACCGTCGGGGGAAACTGAAGCTTTCTTT
TRBJ1-2	TRBD1	TRBV19	-	CATHDSGGWNDGYTF	TGTGCCACCCACGACTCAGGGGGCTGGAACGATGGCTACACCTTC
TRBJ1-5	-	TRBV18	-	CASSPRQGNQPQHF	TGTGCCAGCTCACCTCGACAGGGCAATCAGCCCCAGCATTTT
TRBJ2-2	TRBD2	TRBV5-1	-	CASSLTPSGETGELFF	TGCGCCAGCAGCTTGACCCCTAGCGGGGAAACCGGGGAGCTGTTTTTT
TRBJ1-2	-	TRBV9	-	CASSADSVFYGYTF	TGTGCCAGCAGCGCGGACAGTGTGTTCTATGGCTACACCTTC
TRBJ1-1	-	TRBV10-3	-	CAIRSLSTGWWDTEAFF	TGTGCCATCAGATCCCTCAGTACGGGGTGGTGGGACACTGAAGCTTTCTTT
TRBJ2-5	-	TRBV9	-	CASSVGRVETQYF	TGTGCCAGCAGCGTAGGCAGGGTAGAGACCCAGTACTTC
TRBJ2-3	TRBD2	TRBV4-1	-	CASSQEGEWTSGRESDTQYF	TGCGCCAGCAGCCAAGAGGGAGAATGGACTAGCGGGAGGGAATCAGATACGCAGTATTTT
TRBJ2-7	-	TRBV29-1	-	CSAAQGSYEQYF	TGCAGCGCTGCACAGGGCAGCTACGAGCAGTACTTC
TRBJ2-2	-	TRBV2	-	CASKRVGTGELFF	TGTGCCAGCAAGAGGGTTGGGACCGGGGAGCTGTTTTTT
TRBJ1-4	-	TRBV13	-	CASSGTSGATNEKLFF	TGTGCCAGCAGCGGGACATCAGGGGCAACTAATGAAAAACTGTTTTTT
TRBJ1-1	-	TRBV11-2	once	CASSLDSRQREAFF	TGTGCCAGCAGCTTAGATTCGCGGCAGAGGGAAGCTTTCTTT
TRBJ2-4	TRBD2	TRBV4-2	-	CASSQSSSGTKNIQYF	TGTGCCAGCAGCCAATCATCTAGCGGGACCAAAAACATTCAGTACTTC
TRBJ2-7	TRBD2	TRBV5-6	-	CASSLVAGSSYEQYF	TGTGCCAGCAGCTTGGTAGCGGGGAGCTCCTACGAGCAGTACTTC
TRBJ1-6	-	TRBV2	-	CASSLDREGNSPLHF	TGTGCCAGCAGTCTCGACCGGGAGGGGAATTCACCCCTCCACTTT
TRBJ2-7	TRBD2	TRBV29-1	-	CSARSREDSYEQYF	TGCAGCGCCCGGTCCCGGGAGGACTCCTACGAGCAGTACTTC
TRBJ1-1	-	TRBV7-2	few	CASSLAARTEAFF	TGTGCCAGCAGCTTAGCGGCCAGGACTGAAGCTTTCTTT
TRBJ2-7	TRBD2	TRBV30	-	CAWSRLPTGGPGEQYF	TGTGCCTGGAGCCGACTCCCCACGGGAGGGCCGGGCGAGCAGTACTTC
TRBJ2-3	TRBD2	TRBV27	-	CASSWSSGLGDTQYF	TGTGCCAGCAGTTGGAGTAGCGGGTTGGGAGATACGCAGTATTTT
TRBJ1-2	-	TRBV4-1	-	CASSQSNYGYTF	TGCGCCAGCAGCCAATCGAACTATGGCTACACCTTC